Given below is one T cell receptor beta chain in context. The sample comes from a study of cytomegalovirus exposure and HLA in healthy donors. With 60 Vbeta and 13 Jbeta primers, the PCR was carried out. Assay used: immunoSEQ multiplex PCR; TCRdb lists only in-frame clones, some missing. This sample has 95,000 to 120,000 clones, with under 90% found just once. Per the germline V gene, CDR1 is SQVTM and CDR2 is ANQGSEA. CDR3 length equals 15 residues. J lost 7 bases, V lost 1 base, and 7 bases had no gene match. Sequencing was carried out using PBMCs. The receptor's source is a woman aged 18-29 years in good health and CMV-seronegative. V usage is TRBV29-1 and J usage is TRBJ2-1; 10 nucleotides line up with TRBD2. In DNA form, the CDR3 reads TGCAGCGTTGAAGGTCAGCGGGAGGGCCCAAATGAGCAGTTCTTC. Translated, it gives CSVEGQREGPNEQFF.